Sequencing of this T cell receptor beta chain was carried out in a study of blood T cell repertoires in COVID-19. At the level of the study: Either two negative PCRs, clearance, or symptom resolution qualified Cohort 3 donors as recovered.

Authors' analysis steps: Estimation of nucleated cell counts relied on the amplification of reference gene primers. Profiled with immunoSEQ multiplex PCR; TCRdb holds only in-frame clones, not every one. V and J calls and clone size are those listed in that table; D and trimming were worked out from the DNA. This sample carries about 400,000 clones, approximately 89% of them seen once, and the ten largest clones take approximately 1.9%. V was pared by 4 bases and J by 1 base, with 13 bases between. Germline V lookup: CDR1 SGHRS, CDR2 YFSETQ. The CDR3 contains 15 residues. The specimen was PBMCs or T cells enriched from blood (not recorded which). The chain couples TRBV5-1 to TRBJ2-3, with no clear D. The clonotype originates from a middle-aged man in a cohort exposed to, infected with or recovered from COVID-19 (not recorded which). The CDR3 spells CASSRLGRGTDTQYF. The DNA for the CDR3 is TGCGCCAGCAGCCGACTTGGTCGGGGCACAGATACGCAGTATTTT.